This TCR beta chain is from a study of blood T cell repertoires in COVID-19. As processed by the authors: Estimation of nucleated cell counts was performed using reference gene primer amplification. Some clones are missing from TCRdb's copy, which holds only in-frame ones; the method was immunoSEQ multiplex PCR. V and J calls and clone size follow that table, whereas D and trimming were derived from the DNA. The data hold hundreds of thousands of clones, with around nine tenths observed a single time. Recruits, aged roughly 18 to 95 years, lived in 25 or so US areas. Cohort allocation depended upon clinical history that participants reported. Recovery meant two consecutive negative NP/OP PCR tests, professional clearance, or resolved symptoms. This CDR3 spans 15 amino acids. Per the germline V gene, CDR1 is KGHDR and CDR2 is SFDVKD. V was clipped by 9 bases and J by 0 bases; unmatched bases: 4.

This clonotype originated in a woman aged 25 to 39 who had recovered from COVID-19. Sequenced material: PBMCs or T cells enriched from blood (not recorded which). V is TRBV24-1 and J is TRBJ2-1; the match to TRBD2 covers 10 bases. As DNA, the CDR3 is TGTGCCACCGGAAGCGGGAGGGGCTCCTACAATGAGCAGTTCTTC. This translates into CATGSGRGSYNEQFF.